What follows describes a single TCR beta chain. Its antigen target is currently unknown. Within one base of it there is no much larger clone, and no base qualities were kept. The source of the sample is a study of blood T cell repertoires in COVID-19 (dated by TCRdb to the early 2020s). Context from the whole study: The collaborator samples originated in the United States, Italy and Spain and spanned the acute and convalescent phases of COVID-19. Samples were obtained from the ongoing ImmuneRACE study (first 160 participants) and from roughly 1,300 subjects provided by 6 global collaborators. A de-identified subject ID, COVID-19 status, age in years and sex were almost always included in the sample metadata. The prospective study material was composed of cDNA or gDNA derived from T cells, B-cell-depleted T cells, or PBMCs. Where available, HLA class I and class II types were obtained from metadata supplied by the sample provider rather than from assay-based typing. Deeply sampled blood TCRbeta repertoires from subjects exposed to, actively infected with, or recovered from COVID-19 were included in the dataset. The repertoires were released in a freely available public database intended as a resource for research on the immune response to SARS-CoV-2. Results and caveats for the whole study, not just this receptor: How much clinical and demographic metadata was included differed by source and by participant, and the metadata was provided uncurated.

Collaborating institutions collected whole blood in K2EDTA tubes following their own protocols. For TCRbeta analysis, collaborator samples were shipped as frozen whole blood, as isolated PBMCs, or as DNA extracted from either sample type. V is shortened by 6 bases, J by 5 bases, and the region joining them spans 16 bases. The CDR3 runs 14 amino acids, cysteine and phenylalanine included. Only the CDR3 portion is preserved as DNA: 42 bases, with reading frame beginning at the first base. Reading the germline V gene gives CDR1 SGHDN and CDR2 FVKESK. TCRbeta CDR3 regions were amplified from genomic DNA by means of the immunoSEQ Assay, a bias-controlled multiplex PCR. As for how the authors treated the data: Nucleated cell counts per sample were estimated from amplification of reference gene primers within the assay. To quantify the absolute abundance of each unique TCRbeta CDR3 rearrangement, sequence reads were collapsed and filtered. For each sample, productive Simpson clonality was calculated by taking the square root of Simpson's diversity index across productive rearrangements. What TCRdb holds here is the immuneACCESS table cut down to in-frame rearrangements. Part of the clones is not present; checked against another copy, under half of the missing clones reflect an unresolved V gene, and the others are unexplained. The V and J calls and clone size are taken from that table; D and trimming were inferred from the DNA. Across this sample there are some 250,000 clones, with roughly 84% seen only once. The ten largest clones add up to roughly 3% of the sample.

The sequence derives from a woman under 30 with acute or convalescent COVID-19. The rearranged chain carries TRBV14 and TRBJ2-5, with TRBD1 as a weak D call on 6 bases. Source material: peripheral blood. In nucleotide form, the sequence is TGTGCCAGCAGTCCCACAGGGAAGAAGGAGACCCAGTACTTC. Its amino acids are CASSPTGKKETQYF. The entire variable domain, with the stretches around the CDR3 drawn from the reference TRBV14 and TRBJ2-5 proteins, is EAGVTQFPSHSVIEKGQTVTLRCDPISGHDNLYWYRRVMGKEIKFLLHFVKESKQDESGMPNNRFLAERTGGTYSTLKVQPAELEDSGVYFCASSPTGKKETQYFGPGTRLLVL.